These 17 T cell receptor beta chains share one sample of origin, sequenced in a study of cytomegalovirus exposure and HLA in healthy donors. Researchers ran the PCR with 60 Vbeta and 13 Jbeta primers. The protocol was immunoSEQ multiplex PCR, while the TCRdb copy is restricted to in-frame clones and leaves out a portion. The repertoire holds some 200,000 clones, with 79% as singletons. Sequencing input: PBMCs. These TCRs come from a man in his fifties or sixties in good health and CMV-seronegative.

A single count supports this clone. The genes are TRBV20-1 and TRBJ2-1, with D tentatively TRBD1 (6 bases). The germline V gene has CDR1 DFQATT and CDR2 SNEGSKA (reference sequence). This CDR3 has 11 amino acids. The V end lost 4 bases, the J end lost 16 bases, and 17 bases lay between the germline ends. The CDR3 bases are TGCAGTGCTATGGGTCATAACAGGGTTTTCTTC. Residues: CSAMGHNRVFF.

The chain is built from TRBV7-3 and TRBJ1-1; 8 bases fit TRBD1. The CDR3 is 15 residues long. With V trimmed by 4 bases and J by 3 bases, 7 bases remained unmatched. Germline CDR1 SGHTA, CDR2 FQGTGA. The DNA for the CDR3 is TGTGCCAGCAGCTCCGGACAGGGCGGAGACACTGAAGCTTTCTTT. Its protein product is CASSSGQGGDTEAFF.

The genes are TRBV27 and TRBJ2-7, with a tentative D call TRBD2 (5 bases). The CDR3 consists of 14 residues. Germline V gene sequence: CDR1 MNHEY, CDR2 SMNVEV (reference sequence). Trimming stripped 6 bases from V and 1 base from J, with 13 bases between. The CDR3 reads CASSLVRGSYEQYF. Written as DNA, the CDR3 is TGTGCCAGCAGCCTTGTCAGAGGGTCCTACGAGCAGTACTTC.

The chain recombines TRBV9 with TRBJ2-7, with D perhaps matching TRBD1 (5 bases). This CDR3 is built from 14 residues. Trimming took off 4 bases at V and 3 bases at J, with 14 bases between the two ends. Germline-derived CDR1 and CDR2 are SGDLS and YYNGEE. The CDR3 loop reads CASSSGLWDYEQYF. CDR3 DNA: TGTGCCAGCAGCTCAGGGTTATGGGACTACGAGCAGTACTTC. The entire variable domain, with the rest obtained from reference TRBV9 and TRBJ2-7, is as follows: DSGVTQTPKHLITATGQRVTLRCSPRSGDLSVYWYQQSLDQGLQFLIQYYNGEERAKGNILERFSAQQFPDLHSELNLSSLELGDSALYFCASSSGLWDYEQYFGPGTRLTVT.

The chain recombines TRBV9 with TRBJ2-2; TRBD1 aligns across 7 bases. Unmatched junction bases numbered 7, after V lost 3 bases and J lost 5 bases. The CDR3 runs 15 residues. In germline, CDR1 is SGDLS, CDR2 YYNGEE. DNA of the CDR3: TGTGCCAGCAGCGGTAGACAGGGTGGAACCGGGGAGCTGTTTTTT. Its translation: CASSGRQGGTGELFF.

This clone was counted once. The chain recombines TRBV11-1 with TRBJ2-7, with D possibly TRBD1 on 6 matching bases. Germline V CDR1 and CDR2: SGHAT, FQDESV (reference sequence). V was pared by 3 bases and J by 2 bases, with 14 bases between. There are 15 residues in the CDR3. CDR3 DNA: TGTGCCAGCAGCTTTCACCGACAGGACCCCTACGAGCAGTACTTC. Amino acid sequence: CASSFHRQDPYEQYF.

The chain links TRBV4-1 to TRBJ2-1; no clear D gene. CDR1 is MGHRA, CDR2 YSYEKL, per germline. V was shortened by 0 bases and J by 6 bases, with 9 bases between the two germline ends. The CDR3 extends over 14 amino acids. This CDR3 reads CASSQDLTVNEQFF. CDR3 nucleotide sequence: TGCGCCAGCAGCCAAGATCTGACTGTCAATGAGCAGTTCTTC.

The chain employs TRBV2 and TRBJ1-5, with a weak D call TRBD1 (5 bases). V was trimmed by 7 bases and J by 6 bases, leaving 25 bases between them. In germline, CDR1 is SNHLY, CDR2 FYNNEI. CDR3 length: 17 residues. CDR3 nucleotide sequence: TGTGCCAGCACCGCCCAGGGTGTGGTTCCAAGGGGTCAGCCCCAGCATTTT. Amino acids: CASTAQGVVPRGQPQHF.

Only a few counts were recorded for this clone. The V call is TRBV6-5, the J call TRBJ1-1; no clear D. From germline, CDR1 is MNHEY and CDR2 SVGAGI. V lost 7 bases and J lost 1, with 4 bases in between. This CDR3 spans 11 amino acids. For the CDR3, the DNA is TGTGCCAGCACCAGGAACACTGAAGCTTTCTTT. Protein: CASTRNTEAFF.

The chain has TRBV28 and TRBJ2-5, with TRBD1 matching over 7 bases. The J call may be wrong; the DNA end is better matched by TRBJ2-7. Germline loops: CDR1 MDHEN, CDR2 SYDVKM. This CDR3 region has 15 residues. CDR3 protein: CASKTSGTASYEQYF. CDR3 coding DNA: TGTGCCAGCAAAACTTCCGGGACAGCCTCCTACGAGCAGTACTTC.

This clone has more than one count but fewer than ten. The CDR3 DNA sequence: TGTGCCAGCAGTTCCTGGGGGGACACAGATACGCAGTATTTT. Residues: CASSSWGDTDTQYF. The chain employs TRBV27 and TRBJ2-3; maybe TRBD2 (6 bases). Trimming shortened V by 4 bases and J by 2 bases, and 10 bases separated the two germline ends. CDR3 length: 14 residues. Germline V lookup: CDR1 MNHEY, CDR2 SMNVEV (reference sequence).

The chain couples TRBV7-9 to TRBJ1-1, with 11 nucleotides matching TRBD1. Germline assignment: CDR1 SEHNR and CDR2 FQNEAQ (reference sequence). The CDR3 has 14 amino acids. With 3 bases clipped from V and 5 bases from J, the junction kept 2 bases outside the gene matches. CDR3 in amino acids: CASSFGTGGTEAFF. In DNA form, the CDR3 reads TGTGCCAGCAGCTTTGGGACAGGGGGGACTGAAGCTTTCTTT.

V is TRBV19 and J is TRBJ2-2; D remains unclear. Germline-derived CDR1 and CDR2 are LNHDA and SQIVND (reference sequence). The CDR3 is 16 residues long. Between the trimmed V and J ends, which lost 7 bases and 1 base, there was a span of 16 bases. The CDR3, as DNA: TGTGCCAGTACCCTGAGGTCTCTGCAGAACACCGGGGAGCTGTTTTTT. This encodes CASTLRSLQNTGELFF.

Only a few counts were recorded for this clone. This chain connects TRBV7-3 to TRBJ2-6, with 7 bases matching TRBD1. The CDR3 is 17 residues long. J gave up 0 bases and V 5 bases, and 7 bases lay outside the gene matches. Per germline, CDR1 SGHTA and CDR2 FQGTGA. The CDR3 nucleotides read TGTGCCAGCAGCCCAGGGGGACCCATCTCTGGGGCCAACGTCCTGACTTTC. It yields the protein CASSPGGPISGANVLTF.

The chain uses TRBV19 and TRBJ1-2; 7 bases fit TRBD1. With 5 bases clipped from V and 10 bases from J, the junction kept 7 bases outside the gene matches. CDR3 size: 12 residues. Germline V gene lookup returns CDR1 LNHDA and CDR2 SQIVND (reference sequence). This CDR3 is CASSPTGYHYTF. CDR3 bases: TGTGCCAGTAGTCCGACAGGGTATCACTACACCTTC.

The rearrangement links TRBV18 to TRBJ2-3, with 9 bases aligning to TRBD2. Germline V lookup: CDR1 KGHSH, CDR2 LQKENI. V lost 8 bases to trimming and J lost 0 bases; unmatched junction nucleotides: 3. The CDR3 has 14 residues. This CDR3 is CASALAGSTDTQYF. The CDR3 DNA reads TGTGCCAGCGCGCTAGCGGGAAGCACAGATACGCAGTATTTT. Complete variable domain (other parts from reference TRBV18 and TRBJ2-3): NAGVMQNPRHLVRRRGQEARLRCSPMKGHSHVYWYRQLPEEGLKFMVYLQKENIIDESGMPKERFSAEFPKEGPSILRIQQVVRGDSAAYFCASALAGSTDTQYFGPGTRLTVL.

This clone showed up just a few times. J is TRBJ1-1 and V is TRBV6-5; 9 bases fit TRBD1. The CDR3 runs 15 residues. V was pared by 6 bases and J by 5 bases, with 10 bases of the junction left unmatched. Looked up from germline, CDR1 is MNHEY and CDR2 is SVGAGI. CDR3 amino acids: CASRQPGQGSTEAFF. The CDR3 bases are TGTGCCAGCAGACAGCCCGGACAGGGGTCTACTGAAGCTTTCTTT.